A selection of T cell receptor beta chains follows, all from one sample in a study of CD8+ T cells in alopecia areata. The repertoire was sequenced with immunoSEQ multiplex PCR; TCRdb's copy has only in-frame clones and lacks some. The sample shows tens of thousands of clones, approximately 61% of them seen only once. The sequencing used CD8+ T cells sorted from blood, collected at week 0. These receptors were obtained from a human donor with alopecia areata. CDR3s include the opening cysteine and the closing phenylalanine or tryptophan. The D gene is left open where the match is weak. The listing skips clone size in some rows; elsewhere it reads once, few, many or a size class.

TRBV11-2	TRBD2	TRBJ2-1	.	CASSFGGGGNEQFF	TGTGCCAGCAGCTTCGGCGGGGGGGGCAATGAGCAGTTCTTC
TRBV6-5	TRBD2	TRBJ2-3	few	CASSPGTSGGDTQYF	TGTGCCAGCAGTCCCGGGACTAGCGGGGGGGATACGCAGTATTTT
TRBV2	TRBD1	TRBJ1-5	.	CASSEWTGGNNQPQHF	TGTGCCAGCAGTGAGTGGACAGGGGGTAACAATCAGCCCCAGCATTTT
TRBV4-2	.	TRBJ2-2	.	CASGGGDNTGELFF	TGTGCCAGCGGAGGGGGCGATAACACCGGGGAGCTGTTTTTT
TRBV4-3	.	TRBJ1-1	.	CASSQGSRTEAFF	TGCGCCAGCAGCCAAGGAAGTAGGACTGAAGCTTTCTTT
TRBV2	TRBD1	TRBJ2-2	.	CASSEKGQDFGELFF	TGTGCCAGCAGTGAAAAGGGACAGGATTTCGGGGAGCTGTTTTTT
TRBV7-9	TRBD2	TRBJ2-3	few	CASSLVGVAGRTDTQYF	TGTGCCAGCAGCTTAGTAGGAGTAGCGGGACGCACAGATACGCAGTATTTT
TRBV4-1	TRBD2	TRBJ2-7	.	CASSFGTSGTYEQYF	TGCGCCAGCAGCTTCGGGACTAGCGGCACCTACGAGCAGTACTTC
TRBV7-2	.	TRBJ2-3	.	CASSLGTIYTDTQYF	TGTGCCAGCAGCTTAGGGACTATTTACACAGATACGCAGTATTTT
TRBV9	.	TRBJ2-3	.	CASSVDPRDTQYF	TGTGCCAGCAGCGTAGACCCGAGGGATACGCAGTATTTT
TRBV10-3	.	TRBJ2-2	few	CATEGDTGELFF	TGTGCTACTGAAGGGGATACCGGGGAGCTGTTTTTT
TRBV29-1	.	TRBJ1-1	.	CSVEASGFRLLNTEAFF	TGCAGCGTTGAAGCTTCAGGGTTCCGCCTTCTGAACACTGAAGCTTTCTTT
TRBV7-2	.	TRBJ1-1	.	CASSLNKLNTEAFF	TGTGCCAGCAGCTTGAATAAGTTGAACACTGAAGCTTTCTTT
TRBV9	.	TRBJ2-5	.	CASSGGSQALETQYF	TGTGCCAGCAGTGGTGGTTCGCAGGCTTTGGAGACCCAGTACTTC
TRBV4-2	.	TRBJ1-2	.	CASSQEGFRNQGNYGYTF	TGTGCCAGCAGCCAAGAGGGGTTCCGCAATCAGGGGAACTATGGCTACACCTTC
TRBV10-3	.	TRBJ2-1	few	CAISRGGPAVGNEQFF	TGTGCCATCAGTCGTGGCGGGCCGGCCGTCGGCAATGAGCAGTTCTTC
TRBV4-1	.	TRBJ1-1	.	CASSQVPAGRNTEAFF	TGCGCCAGCAGCCAAGTACCCGCCGGGAGGAACACTGAAGCTTTCTTT
TRBV11-2	TRBD2	TRBJ2-3	medium-sized	CASSLVSGVPDTQYF	TGTGCCAGCAGCTTGGTTAGCGGGGTTCCGGATACGCAGTATTTT
TRBV29-1	TRBD1	TRBJ2-2	.	CSVGDSYTGELFF	TGCAGCGTTGGGGACAGCTACACCGGGGAGCTGTTTTTT
TRBV25-1	.	TRBJ1-1	once	CASSEDREAFF	TGTGCCAGCAGTGAGGACAGAGAAGCTTTCTTT
TRBV5-5	TRBD1	TRBJ2-3	.	CASSQALPGQGTDTQYF	TGCGCCAGCAGCCAAGCGCTCCCGGGACAGGGCACAGATACGCAGTATTTT
TRBV12-5	.	TRBJ2-1	once	CASGLPRPVYNEQFF	TGTGCTAGTGGTTTGCCCCGGCCAGTCTACAATGAGCAGTTCTTC
TRBV7-9	.	TRBJ1-1	few	CASSSSEQGGLNTEAFF	TGTGCCAGCAGCTCCTCTGAACAGGGCGGATTGAACACTGAAGCTTTCTTT
TRBV4-3	.	TRBJ2-1	.	CASSQDRSKGVHNEQFF	TGCGCCAGCAGCCAAGATCGTAGTAAAGGGGTCCACAATGAGCAGTTCTTC
TRBV30	TRBD1	TRBJ2-2	.	CAWSGTGHRTGELFF	TGTGCCTGGAGCGGGACAGGGCATCGGACCGGGGAGCTGTTTTTT
TRBV7-9	.	TRBJ2-3	.	CASSYITDTQYF	TGTGCCAGCAGCTACATCACAGATACGCAGTATTTT
TRBV19	TRBD1	TRBJ2-2	.	CASATTGRGRPGELFF	TGTGCCAGCGCGACGACAGGGAGAGGGAGACCCGGGGAGCTGTTTTTT